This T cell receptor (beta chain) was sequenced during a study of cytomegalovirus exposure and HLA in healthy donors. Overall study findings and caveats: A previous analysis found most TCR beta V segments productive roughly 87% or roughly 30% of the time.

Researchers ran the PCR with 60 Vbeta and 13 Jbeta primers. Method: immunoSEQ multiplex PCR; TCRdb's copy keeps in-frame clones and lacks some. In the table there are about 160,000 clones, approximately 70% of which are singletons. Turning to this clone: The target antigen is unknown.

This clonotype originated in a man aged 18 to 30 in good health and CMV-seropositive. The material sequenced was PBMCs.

The CDR3: CASSYAGGAPDGYTF. The CDR3 nucleotides are TGTGCCAGCAGTTACGCGGGGGGCGCGCCCGATGGCTACACCTTC. The chain links TRBV6-5 to TRBJ1-2, with D perhaps matching TRBD1 (6 bases). The V and J ends lost 2 bases and 6 bases respectively, with 16 bases between them. Germline V CDR1 and CDR2: MNHEY, SVGAGI. This CDR3 contains 15 residues.